Listed below are T cell receptor beta chains from one sample, sequenced in a study of blood T cells in healthy people across ages. TCRdb analysed the 5' RACE reads with MiXCR anew, one entry per CDR3 protein. The table records almost 1 million distinct CDR3 sequences, about 53% of them present only once. The specimen sequenced was blood. Every receptor here comes from a woman in her sixties or seventies in good health. The CDR3 runs from the conserved cysteine through the conserved F or W. Fields, in order: V gene, CDR3 protein.

>TRBV5-6
CASSLAVRELHEQFF
>TRBV2
CASSVNGADTQYF
>TRBV28
CASNRYTDTQYF
>TRBV20-1
CSASRTSGRTDTQYF
>TRBV4-1
CASSQVRSGGLSNQPQHF
>TRBV29-1
CSVLTSGRPDTQYF
>TRBV5-1
CASSLAPGEVYEQYF
>TRBV4-1
CASRNAARGETQYF
>TRBV7-8
CASSPLVGISGSNTIEQFF
>TRBV28
CASSYLAGAIYEQYF
>TRBV5-5
CASSSNHQETQYF
>TRBV29-1
CSVVGQGILEQYF
>TRBV29-1
CSVEVWTSGRYEQFF
>TRBV20-1
CSAREMLAGQETQYF
>TRBV20-1
CSARVLNEQFF
>TRBV5-1
CASSQTSSGANVLTF
>TRBV28
CASSSVGAGALDTQYF
>TRBV6-1
CASSGVETQYF
>TRBV28
CASRVRGKAFF
>TRBV6-5
CASSYTGVAYNEQFF
>TRBV27
CASGAGTSGRSTQYF
>TRBV10-3
CAISFRNEQFF
>TRBV5-1
CASSFGGSASGSYNEQFF
>TRBV25-1
CASKKDNEQFF
>TRBV20-1
CSAREVPDTQYF
>TRBV28
CASSLRGGQGIAQETQYF
>TRBV4-1
CASSHFGEQYF
>TRBV2
CASSDNRGGYTF
>TRBV5-5
CASSPFGTVIYSGANVLTF
>TRBV29-1
CSVNSRGGTGELFF
>TRBV28
CASSFPGETMNEQFF
>TRBV5-6
CASSGFSGIQDYEQYF
>TRBV28
CASSSGGTRPSAYEQYF
>TRBV29-1
CSVVQQLNTEAFF
>TRBV20-1
CSAKRQGRTEAFF
>TRBV3-1
CASSQKTGFGPLHF
>TRBV2
CASREGRSSYEQYF
>TRBV7-9
CASSFSSGADTQYF
>TRBV20-1
CSARDRRFGQFF
>TRBV29-1
CSAYLGHRQYEQYF
>TRBV5-1
CASSYTASDAPNEQFF
>TRBV29-1
CSVAGRARSYEQYF
>TRBV7-2
CASSLLWVRLSLGYEQFF
>TRBV28
CATRAGAPYEQYF
>TRBV7-9
CASSLSSGSKGEQFF
>TRBV5-1
CASRRSGGDSYEQYF
>TRBV7-2
CASSLGLRRGETQYF
>TRBV29-1
CSVQPGTQYF
>TRBV7-7
CASSLGPGPAYNEQFF
>TRBV20-1
CSALRGTYNEQFF
>TRBV27
CATSAGISYEQYF
>TRBV12-3/TRBV12-4
CASTPGLGQPQHF
>TRBV7-2
CASTPWTGQVDTQYF
>TRBV20-1
CSAGSLYNEQYF
>TRBV18
CASSPVSSSYNEQFF
>TRBV9
CASSALTGGVGAFF